This TCR beta chain originates from a study of blood T cell repertoires in COVID-19. Study-level information: The study drew acute and convalescent COVID-19 samples from the United States, Italy and Spain.

Trimming removed 4 bases from V and 6 bases from J, with 12 bases in between. In germline, CDR1 is MNHEY, CDR2 SVGAGI. This CDR3 region has 14 residues. The repertoire was sequenced with immunoSEQ multiplex PCR; TCRdb's copy has only in-frame clones and lacks some. This table has about 68,000 clones, 85% appearing once. This rearrangement joins TRBV6-5 to TRBJ1-4; D is possibly TRBD1 (6 bases). The TCR comes from a man in his fifties with acute or convalescent COVID-19. The sample taken for sequencing was peripheral blood. The CDR3 here is CASSLTGRDEKLFF. CDR3 nucleotide sequence: TGTGCCAGCAGTTTAACAGGGAGAGATGAAAAACTGTTTTTT.